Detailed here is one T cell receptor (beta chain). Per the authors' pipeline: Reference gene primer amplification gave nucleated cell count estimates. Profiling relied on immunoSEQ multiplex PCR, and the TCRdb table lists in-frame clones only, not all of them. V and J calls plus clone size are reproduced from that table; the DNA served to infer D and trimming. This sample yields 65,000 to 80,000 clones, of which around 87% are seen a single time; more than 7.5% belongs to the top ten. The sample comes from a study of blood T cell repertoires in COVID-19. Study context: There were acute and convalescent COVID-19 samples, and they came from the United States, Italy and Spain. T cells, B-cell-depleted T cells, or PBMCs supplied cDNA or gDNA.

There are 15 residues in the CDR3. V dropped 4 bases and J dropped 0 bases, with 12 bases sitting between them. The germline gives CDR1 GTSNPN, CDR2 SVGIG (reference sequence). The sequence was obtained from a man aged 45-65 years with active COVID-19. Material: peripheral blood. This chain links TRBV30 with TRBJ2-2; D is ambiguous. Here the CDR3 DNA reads TGTGCCTGGAAAGAGACTGTTTCGAACACCGGGGAGCTGTTTTTT. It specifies CAWKETVSNTGELFF. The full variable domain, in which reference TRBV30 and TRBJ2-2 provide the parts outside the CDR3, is SQTIHQWPATLVQPVGSPLSLECTVEGTSNPNLYWYRQAAGRGLQLLFYSVGIGQISSEVPQNLSASRPQDRQFILSSKKLLLSDSGFYLCAWKETVSNTGELFFGEGSRLTVL.